The 11 T cell receptor beta chains reported below all come from one sample, sequenced in a study of T-cell reconstitution after alpha-beta-depleted transplantation in children. Unique molecular identifiers featured in how the TCRbeta library was prepared. MiXCR, applied by TCRdb to the PCR reads, yields one record per CDR3 protein. The table records about 540,000 distinct CDR3 sequences, about a sixth of them present only once. This specimen was PBMCs from the stem cell graft donor, taken from the stem cell graft. The receptors here all came from a human donor who donated a stem cell graft to a child with acute lymphoblastic leukemia.

There are a few counts of this clonotype. Relative to the germline gene, one junction end is altered; a read error may explain this. The V gene is TRBV20-1, the J gene TRBJ2-5; D is perhaps TRBD2 (6 bases). CDR1 and CDR2 from the germline V gene are DFQATT and SNEGSKA (reference sequence). The CDR3 is made up of 13 amino acids. In DNA form, the CDR3 reads TGCAGTGCAAGAGGGACTGGACAAGAGACCCAGTACTTC. This gives the protein CSARGTGQETQYF.

The chain has TRBV5-1 and TRBJ2-2; D is uncertain. The germline V and J ends were trimmed by 4 bases and 5 bases, with 15 bases remaining between them. Germline lookup yields CDR1 SGHRS and CDR2 YFSETQ. The CDR3 runs to 15 residues. The CDR3 reads CASSARLPETGELFF. CDR3 coding DNA: TGCGCCAGCAGCGCGAGACTCCCGGAAACCGGGGAGCTGTTTTTT.

There are a few counts of this clonotype. This sequence joins TRBV4-1 and TRBJ2-7; no clear D. The germline V gene encodes CDR1 MGHRA and CDR2 YSYEKL. The CDR3 spans 14 residues. V was pared by 5 bases and J by 0 bases, with 11 bases between. The CDR3 DNA follows: TGCGCCAGCAGCTACCACTCCTCCTCCTACGAGCAGTACTTC. Its protein product is CASSYHSSSYEQYF.

This clonotype was counted between two and nine times. The V gene is TRBV6-2 or TRBV6-3, the J gene TRBJ2-5; 8 bases line up with TRBD2. This CDR3 is built from 19 residues. V lost 2 bases and J lost 0; bases outside the gene matches: 14. Germline V CDR1 and CDR2: MNHEY, SVGEGT. CDR3 coding DNA: TGTGCCAGCAGTTACGACCCAGCGGGAGAGCCGTCGTACCAAGAGACCCAGTACTTC. Translating it yields CASSYDPAGEPSYQETQYF.

In its sample, this clonotype was seen a few times. The gene calls are TRBV9 and TRBJ2-7; D not resolved. The CDR3 length is 14 residues. Trimming cost V 3 bases and J 0 bases, with 10 bases left between them. The V gene's germline CDR1 is SGDLS and CDR2 YYNGEE. CDR3 protein: CASSASLGSYEQYF. The CDR3 region has the DNA TGTGCCAGCAGCGCTTCCTTGGGCTCCTACGAGCAGTACTTC.

The V gene is TRBV7-9, the J gene TRBJ2-7, with D perhaps TRBD2 (6 bases). CDR3 length: 14 amino acids. The ends were cut back, 4 bases at V and 5 bases at J, with 15 bases in the middle. The germline V gene has CDR1 SEHNR and CDR2 FQNEAQ (reference sequence). The CDR3 here is CASSWSGTPHEQYF. The CDR3 DNA follows: TGTGCCAGCAGCTGGTCAGGGACTCCCCACGAGCAGTACTTC.

This chain joins TRBV6-4 and TRBJ1-2, with D unclear. V was shortened by 1 base and J by 8 bases, with 5 bases between the two germline ends. The CDR3 length is 11 residues. CDR1 is MRHNA and CDR2 is SNTAGT in the germline V gene. The CDR3: CASSDWWGYTF. DNA for the CDR3: TGTGCCAGCAGTGACTGGTGGGGCTACACCTTC.

The genes are TRBV5-1 and TRBJ2-7; 7 bases are shared with TRBD1. V dropped 3 bases and J dropped 3; count of bases not matched to a gene: 6. The CDR3 totals 14 residues. Per germline, CDR1 SGHRS and CDR2 YFSETQ. The CDR3 here is CASSWDSGYYEQYF. The CDR3 DNA sequence: TGCGCCAGCAGCTGGGACAGCGGATACTACGAGCAGTACTTC.

The CDR3 sequence: CASSLGQGWTNYGYTF. In DNA form, the CDR3 reads TGTGCCAGCAGCTTGGGACAGGGATGGACCAACTATGGCTACACCTTC. V and J are TRBV5-5 and TRBJ1-2; 7 nucleotides align to TRBD1. J was trimmed by 2 bases and V by 0 bases; bases with no gene match: 7. Germline V gives CDR1 SGHKS, CDR2 YYEKEE (reference sequence). The CDR3 is made up of 16 amino acids.

This clonotype was recorded a few times. V gene TRBV5-1 combines with J gene TRBJ1-1; 8 bases fit TRBD1. V shed 4 bases, J shed 1 base, and the junction held 3 bases outside the gene matches. This CDR3 has 14 amino acids. Germline V gene data show CDR1 as SGHRS and CDR2 as YFSETQ. This CDR3 is CASSLGQENTEAFF. For the CDR3, the DNA is TGCGCCAGCAGCCTGGGACAGGAGAACACTGAAGCTTTCTTT.

This clonotype has just a few counts. This chain links TRBV5-1 with TRBJ2-7; no clear D gene. CDR3 length: 14 residues. Germline loops: CDR1 SGHRS, CDR2 YFSETQ. Trimming cost V 4 bases and J 0 bases, with 11 bases left between them. The chain's CDR3 is CASSTPGSSYEQYF. CDR3 coding DNA: TGCGCCAGCAGCACTCCGGGTTCCTCCTACGAGCAGTACTTC. Complete variable domain (other parts from reference TRBV5-1 and TRBJ2-7): KAGVTQTPRYLIKTRGQQVTLSCSPISGHRSVSWYQQTPGQGLQFLFEYFSETQRNKGNFPGRFSGRQFSNSRSEMNVSTLELGDSALYLCASSTPGSSYEQYFGPGTRLTVT.